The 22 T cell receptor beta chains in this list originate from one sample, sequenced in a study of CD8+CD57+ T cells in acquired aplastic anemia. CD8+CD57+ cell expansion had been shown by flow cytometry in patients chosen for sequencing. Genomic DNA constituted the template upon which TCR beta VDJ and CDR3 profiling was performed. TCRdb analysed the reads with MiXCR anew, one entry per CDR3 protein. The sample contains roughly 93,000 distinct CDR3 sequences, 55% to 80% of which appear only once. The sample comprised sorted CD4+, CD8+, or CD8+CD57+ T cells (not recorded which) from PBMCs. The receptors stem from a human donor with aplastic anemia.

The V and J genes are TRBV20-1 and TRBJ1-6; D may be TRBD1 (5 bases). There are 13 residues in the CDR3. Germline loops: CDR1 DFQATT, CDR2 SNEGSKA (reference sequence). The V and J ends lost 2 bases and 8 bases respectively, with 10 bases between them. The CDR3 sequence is CSARSRDDSPLHF. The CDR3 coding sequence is TGCAGTGCTAGATCCAGGGACGATTCACCCCTCCACTTT.

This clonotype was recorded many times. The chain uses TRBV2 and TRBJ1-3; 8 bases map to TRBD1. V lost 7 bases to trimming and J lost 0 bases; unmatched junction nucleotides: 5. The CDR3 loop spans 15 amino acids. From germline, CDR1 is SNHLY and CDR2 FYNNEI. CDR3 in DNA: TGTGCCAGCAAGGGACAGGCTATCTCTGGAAACACCATATATTTT. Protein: CASKGQAISGNTIYF.

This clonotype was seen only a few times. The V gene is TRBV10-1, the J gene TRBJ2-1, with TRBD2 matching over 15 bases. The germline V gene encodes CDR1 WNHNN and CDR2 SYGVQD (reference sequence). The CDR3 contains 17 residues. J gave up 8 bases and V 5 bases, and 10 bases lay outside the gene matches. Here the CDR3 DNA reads TGCGCCAGCAGTCGCCGCGGGACTAGCGGGAGGTTGGATGAGCAGTTCTTC. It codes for CASSRRGTSGRLDEQFF.

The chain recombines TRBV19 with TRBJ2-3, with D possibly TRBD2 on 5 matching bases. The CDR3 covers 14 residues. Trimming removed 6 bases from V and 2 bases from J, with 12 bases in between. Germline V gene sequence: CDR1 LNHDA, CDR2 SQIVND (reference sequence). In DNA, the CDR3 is TGTGCCAGTAGACAGTACGGGGACACAGATACGCAGTATTTT. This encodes CASRQYGDTDTQYF.

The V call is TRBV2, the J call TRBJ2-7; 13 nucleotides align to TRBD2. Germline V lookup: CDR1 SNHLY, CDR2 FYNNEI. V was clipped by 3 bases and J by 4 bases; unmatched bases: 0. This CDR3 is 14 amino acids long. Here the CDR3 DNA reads TGTGCCAGCAGTGAGGGACTAGCGGGATACGAGCAGTACTTC. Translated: CASSEGLAGYEQYF. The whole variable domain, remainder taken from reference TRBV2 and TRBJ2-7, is EPEVTQTPSHQVTQMGQEVILRCVPISNHLYFYWYRQILGQKVEFLVSFYNNEISEKSEIFDDQFSVERPDGSNFTLKIRSTKLEDSAMYFCASSEGLAGYEQYFGPGTRLTVT.

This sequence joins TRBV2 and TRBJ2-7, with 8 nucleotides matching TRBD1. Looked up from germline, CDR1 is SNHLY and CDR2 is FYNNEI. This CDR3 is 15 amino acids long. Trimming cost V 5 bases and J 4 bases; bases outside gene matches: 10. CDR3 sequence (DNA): TGTGCCAGCAGTCGACAGAGGACAGGGTCGTACGAGCAGTACTTC. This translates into CASSRQRTGSYEQYF.

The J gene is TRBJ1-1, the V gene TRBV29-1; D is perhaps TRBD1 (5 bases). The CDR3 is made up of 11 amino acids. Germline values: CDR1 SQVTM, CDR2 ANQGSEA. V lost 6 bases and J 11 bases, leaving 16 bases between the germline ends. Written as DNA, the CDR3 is TGCAGCGTGGGGGTAGAGAACGTGGCTTTCTTT. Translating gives CSVGVENVAFF.

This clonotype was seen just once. The DNA for the CDR3 is TGTGCCACCAGTGATGGACAGGGGGGGAATCTGTTTTTT. This sequence encodes CATSDGQGGNLFF. The chain uses TRBV24-1 and TRBJ1-4; 10 bases line up with TRBD1. The CDR3 totals 13 residues. Losses at the gene ends were 3 bases for V and 14 bases for J; bases not matched to a gene: 5. Germline CDR1 KGHDR, CDR2 SFDVKD.

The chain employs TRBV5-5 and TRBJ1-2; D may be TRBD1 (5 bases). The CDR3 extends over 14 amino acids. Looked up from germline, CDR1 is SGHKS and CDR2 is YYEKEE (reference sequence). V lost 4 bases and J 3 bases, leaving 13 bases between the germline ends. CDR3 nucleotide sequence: TGTGCCAGCAGCCGCCTCGACAGAGACTATGGCTACACCTTC. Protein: CASSRLDRDYGYTF.

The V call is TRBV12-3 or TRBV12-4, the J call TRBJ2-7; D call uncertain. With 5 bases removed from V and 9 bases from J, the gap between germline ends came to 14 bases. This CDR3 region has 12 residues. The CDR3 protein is CASSHGPEAQYF. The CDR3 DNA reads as TGTGCCAGCAGTCACGGACCCGAGGCGCAGTACTTC.

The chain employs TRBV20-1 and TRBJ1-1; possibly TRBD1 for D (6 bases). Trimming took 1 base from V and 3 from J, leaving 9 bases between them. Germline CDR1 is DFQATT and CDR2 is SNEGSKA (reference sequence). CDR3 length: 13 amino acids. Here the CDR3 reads CSARGGRDTEAFF. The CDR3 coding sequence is TGCAGTGCTAGAGGGGGGCGAGACACTGAAGCTTTCTTT.

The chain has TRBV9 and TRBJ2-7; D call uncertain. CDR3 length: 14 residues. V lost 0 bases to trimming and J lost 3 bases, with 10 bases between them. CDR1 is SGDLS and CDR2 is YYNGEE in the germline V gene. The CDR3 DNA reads TGTGCCAGCAGCGTAGACCCAGAGTACTACGAGCAGTACTTC. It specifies CASSVDPEYYEQYF.

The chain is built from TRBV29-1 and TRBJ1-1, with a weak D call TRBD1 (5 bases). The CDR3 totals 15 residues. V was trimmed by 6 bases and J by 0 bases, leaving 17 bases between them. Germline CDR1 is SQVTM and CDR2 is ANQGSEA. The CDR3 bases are TGCAGCGTGGCGGCGGGGTGGGGGATGAACACTGAAGCTTTCTTT. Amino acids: CSVAAGWGMNTEAFF.

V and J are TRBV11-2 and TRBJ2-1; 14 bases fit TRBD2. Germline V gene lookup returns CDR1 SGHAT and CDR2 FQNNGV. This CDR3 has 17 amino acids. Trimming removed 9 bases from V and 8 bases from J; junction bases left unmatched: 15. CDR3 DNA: TGTGCCAGACCGGGACTAGCGGGAGTATGCCGCGAGGATGAGCAGTTCTTC. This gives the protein CARPGLAGVCREDEQFF.

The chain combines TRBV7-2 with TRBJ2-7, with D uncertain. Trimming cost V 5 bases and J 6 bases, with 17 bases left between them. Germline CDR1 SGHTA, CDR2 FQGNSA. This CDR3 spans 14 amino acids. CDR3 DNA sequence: TGTGCCAGCAGCCTCGACACTGGGCCATTCGAGCAGTACTTC. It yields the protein CASSLDTGPFEQYF.

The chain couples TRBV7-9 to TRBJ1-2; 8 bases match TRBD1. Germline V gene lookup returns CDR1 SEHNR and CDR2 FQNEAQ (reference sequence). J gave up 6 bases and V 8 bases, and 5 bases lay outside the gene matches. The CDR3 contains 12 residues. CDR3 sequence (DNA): TGTGCCAGCCAGGGGGCGCGGGATGGCTACACCTTC. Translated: CASQGARDGYTF. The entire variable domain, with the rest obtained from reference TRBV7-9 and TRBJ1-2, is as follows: DTGVSQNPRHKITKRGQNVTFRCDPISEHNRLYWYRQTLGQGPEFLTYFQNEAQLEKSRLLSDRFSAERPKGSFSTLEIQRTEQGDSAMYLCASQGARDGYTFGSGTRLTVV.

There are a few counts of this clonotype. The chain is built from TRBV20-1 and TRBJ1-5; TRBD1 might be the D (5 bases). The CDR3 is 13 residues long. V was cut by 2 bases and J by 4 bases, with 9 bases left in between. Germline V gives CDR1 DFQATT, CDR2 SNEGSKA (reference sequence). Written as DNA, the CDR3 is TGCAGTGCTAGAATTGGGGGAAATCAGCCCCAGCATTTT. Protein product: CSARIGGNQPQHF.

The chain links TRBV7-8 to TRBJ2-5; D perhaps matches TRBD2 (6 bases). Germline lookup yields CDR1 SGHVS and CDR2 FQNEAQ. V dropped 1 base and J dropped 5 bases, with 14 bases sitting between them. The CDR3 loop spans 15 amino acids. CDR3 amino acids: CASSLVGGVRETQYF. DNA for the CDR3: TGTGCCAGCAGCTTAGTCGGGGGAGTTCGGGAGACCCAGTACTTC.

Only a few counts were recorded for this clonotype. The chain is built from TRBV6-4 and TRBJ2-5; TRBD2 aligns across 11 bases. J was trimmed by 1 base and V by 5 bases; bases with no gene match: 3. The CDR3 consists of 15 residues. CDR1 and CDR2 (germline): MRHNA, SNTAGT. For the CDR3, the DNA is TGTGCCAGCAGTCACGGGACTAGCGGCCAAGAGACCCAGTACTTC. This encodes CASSHGTSGQETQYF.

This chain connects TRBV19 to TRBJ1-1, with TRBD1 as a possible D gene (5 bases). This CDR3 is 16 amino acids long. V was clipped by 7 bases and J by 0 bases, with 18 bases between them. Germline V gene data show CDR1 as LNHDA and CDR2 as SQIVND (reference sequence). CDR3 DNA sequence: TGTGCCAGTAATCCCCTTTACGGAGGGGTGAACACTGAAGCTTTCTTT. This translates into CASNPLYGGVNTEAFF.

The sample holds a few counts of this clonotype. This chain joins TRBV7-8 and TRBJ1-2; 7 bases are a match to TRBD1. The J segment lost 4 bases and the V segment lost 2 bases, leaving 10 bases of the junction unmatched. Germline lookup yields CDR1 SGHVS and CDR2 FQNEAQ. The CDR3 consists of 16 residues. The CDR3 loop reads CASSLTSGGRGYGYTF. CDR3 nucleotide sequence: TGTGCCAGCAGCTTAACATCAGGGGGTAGAGGCTATGGCTACACCTTC.

The CDR3 nucleotides read TGTGCCAGCAGCTTAGCGTCGGGGGGTATGAGCGGCTACACCTTC. Translating gives CASSLASGGMSGYTF. The chain carries TRBV7-9 and TRBJ1-2, with D tentatively TRBD1 (5 bases). Germline V gives CDR1 SEHNR, CDR2 FQNEAQ (reference sequence). This CDR3 region has 15 residues. V lost 0 bases and J 8 bases, leaving 16 bases between the germline ends.